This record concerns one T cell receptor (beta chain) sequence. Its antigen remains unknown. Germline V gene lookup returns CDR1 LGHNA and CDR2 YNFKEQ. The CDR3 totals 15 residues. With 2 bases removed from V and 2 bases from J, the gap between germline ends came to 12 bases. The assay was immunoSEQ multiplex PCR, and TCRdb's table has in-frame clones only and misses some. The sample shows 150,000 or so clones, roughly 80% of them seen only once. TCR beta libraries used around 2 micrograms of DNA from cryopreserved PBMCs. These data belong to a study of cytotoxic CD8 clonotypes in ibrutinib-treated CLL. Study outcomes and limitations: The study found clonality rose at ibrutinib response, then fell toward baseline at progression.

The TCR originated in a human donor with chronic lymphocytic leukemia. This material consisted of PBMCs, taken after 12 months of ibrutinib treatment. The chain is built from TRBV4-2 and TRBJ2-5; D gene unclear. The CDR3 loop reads CASSQTAGIQETQYF. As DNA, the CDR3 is TGTGCCAGCAGCCAAACCGCCGGCATTCAAGAGACCCAGTACTTC.